The 32 T cell receptor beta chains listed next were all sequenced from one sample in a study of beta chain features in type 1 diabetes. Expressed TCRB transcripts were sequenced after all isolated RNA was converted to cDNA. Profiled with immunoSEQ multiplex PCR; TCRdb holds only in-frame clones, not every one. The sample carries 140,000 to 150,000 clones, 8% to 13% recorded once. Sequenced sample: naive CD4+ T cells from blood. The origin of the receptors is a man aged 18-30 years in good health.

The chain joins TRBV30 to TRBJ1-5; D gene ambiguous. Germline loops: CDR1 GTSNPN, CDR2 SVGIG (reference sequence). This CDR3 contains 14 residues. The ends were cut back, 1 base at V and 1 base at J, with 8 bases in the middle. CDR3 DNA: TGTGCCTGGAGTGCGGGTGGGAGCAATCAGCCCCAGCATTTT. Translation gives CAWSAGGSNQPQHF.

In its sample, this clone was seen a few times. V usage is TRBV7-2 and J usage is TRBJ2-2; 7 nucleotides match TRBD2. This CDR3 is 17 amino acids long. The V and J ends lost 5 bases and 4 bases, in that order; junction bases with no gene match: 13. Germline CDR1 reads SGHTA; CDR2 reads FQGNSA. DNA of the CDR3: TGTGCCAGCAGCCAAGGGGTGGTACTAGCGAGCACCGGGGAGCTGTTTTTT. Protein sequence: CASSQGVVLASTGELFF.

V usage is TRBV7-3 and J usage is TRBJ2-2, with D possibly being TRBD1 (5 bases). The germline V gene encodes CDR1 SGHTA and CDR2 FQGTGA. The CDR3 loop spans 16 amino acids. Trimming removed 5 bases from V and 1 base from J, with 14 bases in between. CDR3 loop: CASSPSYRGNTGELFF. CDR3 in DNA: TGTGCCAGCAGCCCGTCGTATAGGGGGAACACCGGGGAGCTGTTTTTT.

The chain links TRBV11-2 to TRBJ2-3, with D hard to call. The germline gives CDR1 SGHAT, CDR2 FQNNGV. The CDR3 covers 13 residues. Trimming cost V 6 bases and J 7 bases, with 14 bases left between them. The CDR3 DNA reads as TGTGCCAGCAGGGCGGTACAAAGGTATACGCAGTATTTT. Translation: CASRAVQRYTQYF.

This clone was recorded a few times. The CDR3 spells CASSDTGTGTGGEQYF. The DNA of the CDR3 is TGTGCCAGCAGCGATACAGGGACCGGGACAGGGGGTGAGCAGTACTTC. V usage is TRBV11-1 and J usage is TRBJ2-7, with 11 bases lining up with TRBD1. The V gene's germline CDR1 is SGHAT and CDR2 FQDESV (reference sequence). The trim removed 5 bases at V and 7 bases at J, leaving 13 bases unmatched. CDR3 size: 16 residues.

The sample holds a few counts of this clone. The rearrangement links TRBV9 to TRBJ2-5, with D possibly being TRBD1 (6 bases). The germline CDR1 and CDR2 sequences are SGDLS and YYNGEE. Trimming pared 0 bases from V and 2 bases from J, leaving 14 bases between. The CDR3 loop spans 16 amino acids. The CDR3 loop reads CASSVEGVDYQETQYF. CDR3 in DNA: TGTGCCAGCAGCGTAGAGGGGGTTGACTATCAAGAGACCCAGTACTTC.

This clone was detected a few times. This chain connects TRBV30 to TRBJ1-1, with D possibly matching TRBD1 (6 bases). The CDR3 runs 14 residues. V was pared by 2 bases and J by 6 bases, with 16 bases between. Germline V CDR1 and CDR2: GTSNPN, SVGIG (reference sequence). CDR3 in amino acids: CAWSIGQIWAEAFF. DNA of the CDR3: TGTGCCTGGAGTATAGGACAGATTTGGGCTGAAGCTTTCTTT.

Written as DNA, the CDR3 is TGTGCCAGCAGCAAAATGGGACAGATTTTCTACAATGAGCAGTTCTTC. This encodes CASSKMGQIFYNEQFF. The rearrangement links TRBV7-8 to TRBJ2-1; 7 bases are a match to TRBD1. The CDR3 loop spans 16 amino acids. Germline CDR1 and CDR2: SGHVS and FQNEAQ. Trimming at V came to 5 bases and at J to 3 bases, leaving 10 bases not matched to a gene.

J is TRBJ2-2 and V is TRBV30; D possibly corresponds to TRBD1 (5 bases). There are 12 residues in the CDR3. Germline V lookup: CDR1 GTSNPN, CDR2 SVGIG (reference sequence). V lost 2 bases and J lost 5, with 6 bases in between. Written as DNA, the CDR3 is TGTGCCTGGAGTCAGGGAACCGGGGAGCTGTTTTTT. It codes for CAWSQGTGELFF.

The CDR3 nucleotides read TGTGCCAGCAGCAGGACAGGCGGGGAACAGGAGACCCAGTACTTC. It codes for CASSRTGGEQETQYF. The chain couples TRBV7-2 to TRBJ2-5, with a possible D match to TRBD1 (7 bases). The CDR3 sequence is 15 residues long. Germline loops: CDR1 SGHTA, CDR2 FQGNSA. V dropped 5 bases and J dropped 5 bases, with 18 bases sitting between them. Drawing the rest from reference TRBV7-2 and TRBJ2-5, the complete variable domain is GAGVSQSPSNKVTEKGKDVELRCDPISGHTALYWYRQSLGQGLEFLIYFQGNSAPDKSGLPSDRFSAERTGGSVSTLTIQRTQQEDSAVYLCASSRTGGEQETQYFGPGTRLLVL.

There are a few counts of this clone. The CDR3 DNA is TGTGCCAGCAGCTTACAGGGGTCAGGCACTGAAGCTTTCTTT. Amino acids: CASSLQGSGTEAFF. The V call is TRBV11-2, the J call TRBJ1-1, with D tentatively TRBD1 (6 bases). The CDR3 runs 14 residues. The germline gives CDR1 SGHAT, CDR2 FQNNGV. V was cut by 2 bases and J by 4 bases, with 11 bases left in between.

This clone was detected only a few times. V usage is TRBV6-6 and J usage is TRBJ2-5; no reliable D call. Germline lookup yields CDR1 MNHNY and CDR2 SVGAGI (reference sequence). Trimming removed 2 bases at V and 0 bases at J, with 7 bases between. The CDR3 sequence is 14 residues long. In nucleotides, the CDR3 is TGTGCCAGCAGTTACGGCTCGTACCAAGAGACCCAGTACTTC. Protein product: CASSYGSYQETQYF.

This clone was counted only a few times. V usage is TRBV7-2 and J usage is TRBJ2-5; D is perhaps TRBD1 (6 bases). Trimming pared 5 bases from V and 5 bases from J, leaving 18 bases between. The CDR3 is 15 residues long. The germline gives CDR1 SGHTA, CDR2 FQGNSA. CDR3 loop: CASSPRKSRGETQYF. The CDR3 nucleotides are TGTGCCAGCAGCCCTAGAAAGTCCAGGGGTGAGACCCAGTACTTC.

V is TRBV30 and J is TRBJ1-5; weak D call: TRBD1 (5 bases). V lost 0 bases and J lost 0, with 12 bases in between. There are 16 residues in the CDR3. Per germline, CDR1 GTSNPN and CDR2 SVGIG (reference sequence). The CDR3 DNA reads as TGTGCCTGGAGTGTACAAGGGAGGGGTAGCAATCAGCCCCAGCATTTT. The encoded protein is CAWSVQGRGSNQPQHF. Combining the CDR3 with reference TRBV30 and TRBJ1-5 gives the whole variable domain SQTIHQWPATLVQPVGSPLSLECTVEGTSNPNLYWYRQAAGRGLQLLFYSVGIGQISSEVPQNLSASRPQDRQFILSSKKLLLSDSGFYLCAWSVQGRGSNQPQHFGDGTRLSIL.

This clone was recorded a few times. The chain combines TRBV5-6 with TRBJ1-2; the D is unclear. Trimming pared 0 bases from V and 6 bases from J, leaving 6 bases between. CDR1 SGHDT and CDR2 YYEEEE come from the germline V gene. This CDR3 comprises 12 residues. The CDR3 DNA reads TGTGCCAGCAGCTTGGGCGGAGATGGCTACACCTTC. Protein product: CASSLGGDGYTF.

The genes are TRBV7-2 and TRBJ2-3; D may be TRBD2 (6 bases). Germline-derived CDR1 and CDR2 are SGHTA and FQGNSA. V was trimmed by 3 bases and J by 2 bases, leaving 9 bases between them. This CDR3 is built from 14 residues. CDR3 nucleotide sequence: TGTGCCAGCAGCTTCGGCGGGGCCACAGATACGCAGTATTTT. Translation gives CASSFGGATDTQYF.

This clone was observed a handful of times. The V gene is TRBV4-3, the J gene TRBJ2-5, with D perhaps TRBD2 (6 bases). There are 19 residues in the CDR3. CDR1 is LGHNA, CDR2 YSLEER, per germline. V lost 1 base to trimming and J lost 1 base, with 22 bases between them. CDR3 sequence: CASSQVSGTGVSGQETQYF. The CDR3 nucleotides are TGCGCCAGCAGCCAAGTTTCTGGGACTGGGGTCTCGGGCCAAGAGACCCAGTACTTC.

This clone was observed a few times. The CDR3 region has the DNA TGCGCCAGCAGCCAACCGGACAGGGTTGACGAGCAGTTCTTC. It yields the protein CASSQPDRVDEQFF. The gene calls are TRBV4-1 and TRBJ2-1, with TRBD1 matching over 8 bases. This CDR3 is built from 14 residues. The junction had 7 bases not matched to a gene; V was cut back by 2 bases and J by 10 bases. CDR1 is MGHRA and CDR2 is YSYEKL in the germline V gene.

This clone was recorded a few times. The chain has TRBV5-1 and TRBJ2-7; the match to TRBD1 covers 8 bases. V gave up 1 base and J gave up 5 bases; unmatched junction bases: 5. This CDR3 contains 14 residues. Germline V lookup: CDR1 SGHRS, CDR2 YFSETQ. This CDR3 reads CASSLNTGGDEQYF. As DNA, the CDR3 is TGCGCCAGCAGCTTGAACACAGGGGGAGACGAGCAGTACTTC.

The genes are TRBV27 and TRBJ2-1, with no clear D. The germline CDR1 and CDR2 sequences are MNHEY and SMNVEV (reference sequence). The CDR3 is 14 residues long. The V end lost 2 bases, the J end lost 0 bases, and 5 bases lay between the germline ends. CDR3 residues: CASSLEVSYNEQFF. CDR3 in DNA: TGTGCCAGCAGTTTAGAGGTCTCCTACAATGAGCAGTTCTTC.

This clone was counted a few times. The chain carries TRBV6-5 and TRBJ1-6, with a weak D call TRBD1 (5 bases). The CDR3 has 14 residues. In germline, CDR1 is MNHEY, CDR2 SVGAGI. The ends were cut back, 2 bases at V and 10 bases at J, with 12 bases in the middle. The CDR3 DNA follows: TGTGCCAGCAGTTACATCCAGGGTAACTCACCCCTCCACTTT. Amino acid sequence: CASSYIQGNSPLHF.

The rearrangement uses TRBV10-3 and TRBJ1-4; D gene ambiguous. The CDR3 loop spans 13 amino acids. From germline, CDR1 is ENHRY and CDR2 SYGVKD. With 4 bases removed from V and 8 bases from J, the gap between germline ends came to 11 bases. The CDR3 region has the DNA TGTGCCATCAGTGTTATGACGGGAGAAAAACTGTTTTTT. Translated, it gives CAISVMTGEKLFF.

This clone occurred a few times. J is TRBJ2-1 and V is TRBV5-1, with unresolved D. V was trimmed by 0 bases and J by 6 bases, leaving 4 bases between them. The germline CDR1 and CDR2 sequences are SGHRS and YFSETQ. The CDR3 is 12 amino acids. The CDR3 spells CASSLVFNEQFF. As DNA, the CDR3 is TGCGCCAGCAGCTTGGTATTCAATGAGCAGTTCTTC. The complete variable domain, with remaining parts taken from reference TRBV5-1 and TRBJ2-1, reads KAGVTQTPRYLIKTRGQQVTLSCSPISGHRSVSWYQQTPGQGLQFLFEYFSETQRNKGNFPGRFSGRQFSNSRSEMNVSTLELGDSALYLCASSLVFNEQFFGPGTRLTVL.

The chain joins TRBV16 to TRBJ1-5, with 9 bases that match TRBD1. The germline CDR1 and CDR2 sequences are KGHSY and FQNENV. With 4 bases clipped from V and 2 bases from J, the junction kept 6 bases outside the gene matches. The CDR3 totals 16 residues. The CDR3 coding sequence is TGTGCCAGCAGCCCACGGGACAGGGCCGGCAATCAGCCCCAGCATTTT. Translated: CASSPRDRAGNQPQHF.

This clone was counted only a few times. This chain connects TRBV7-2 to TRBJ1-2; the D gene is possibly TRBD1 (6 bases). The CDR3 runs to 15 residues. Trimming cost V 7 bases and J 0 bases, with 15 bases left between them. CDR1 SGHTA and CDR2 FQGNSA come from the germline V gene. The CDR3 DNA reads TGTGCCAGCACCTCGACGGGGGGCTCTAACTATGGCTACACCTTC. Its protein product is CASTSTGGSNYGYTF.

CDR3 in DNA: TGTGCCAGCAGTGGAATGGGACAGGGAGCCCTCGAGCAGTACTTC. Translated, it gives CASSGMGQGALEQYF. The chain recombines TRBV2 with TRBJ2-5, with TRBD1 identical over 9 bases. Judging by the DNA end, TRBJ2-7 fits better; the J call may be wrong. Germline CDR1 and CDR2: SNHLY and FYNNEI. There are 15 residues in the CDR3.

This clone showed up just a few times. The V call is TRBV6-4, the J call TRBJ2-1; D may be TRBD2 (5 bases). CDR3 length: 14 amino acids. Germline V lookup: CDR1 MRHNA, CDR2 SNTAGT. Trimming removed 6 bases at V and 5 bases at J, with 14 bases between. In nucleotides, the CDR3 is TGTGCCAGCAGACCCAACGGACTCGACAATGAGCAGTTCTTC. Its protein product is CASRPNGLDNEQFF.

The chain links TRBV28 to TRBJ1-2; tentatively, D is TRBD1 (6 bases). This CDR3 comprises 14 residues. V was cut by 1 base and J by 6 bases, with 12 bases left in between. Germline CDR1 and CDR2: MDHEN and SYDVKM. As DNA, the CDR3 is TGTGCCAGCAGTTTATTTCAGGGGATGGATGGCTACACCTTC. As protein: CASSLFQGMDGYTF.

The chain recombines TRBV5-6 with TRBJ2-2; tentative D call: TRBD1 (6 bases). Germline loops: CDR1 SGHDT, CDR2 YYEEEE. The V gene lost 9 bases and the J gene lost 4 bases, with 25 bases spanning the gap. The CDR3 length is 17 residues. CDR3: CATGVATTGLSTGELFF. In DNA form, the CDR3 reads TGTGCCACCGGGGTTGCTACCACAGGGTTGAGCACCGGGGAGCTGTTTTTT. Combining the CDR3 with reference TRBV5-6 and TRBJ2-2 gives the whole variable domain DAGVTQSPTHLIKTRGQQVTLRCSPKSGHDTVSWYQQALGQGPQFIFQYYEEEERQRGNFPDRFSGHQFPNYSSELNVNALLLGDSALYLCATGVATTGLSTGELFFGEGSRLTVL.

The gene calls are TRBV18 and TRBJ1-2, with 8 bases identical to TRBD1. CDR1 KGHSH and CDR2 LQKENI come from the germline V gene. V was clipped by 6 bases and J by 7 bases; unmatched bases: 7. The CDR3 covers 13 residues. In DNA, the CDR3 is TGTGCCAGCTCGGGTGGACAGGGTGGTGGCTACACCTTC. Its protein is CASSGGQGGGYTF.

DNA for the CDR3: TGCAGCGTTGAAGATCTTCGAGGGCAGGCCATCCAATCGCCCTACGAGCAGTACTTC. Translated, it gives CSVEDLRGQAIQSPYEQYF. The V and J genes are TRBV29-1 and TRBJ2-7; D may be TRBD2 (5 bases). The ends were cut back, 0 bases at V and 2 bases at J, with 26 bases in the middle. The CDR3 has 19 residues. Germline CDR1 SQVTM, CDR2 ANQGSEA.

The chain employs TRBV25-1 and TRBJ2-2; the D gene is possibly TRBD2 (6 bases). Trimming pared 3 bases from V and 1 base from J, leaving 15 bases between. The CDR3 runs to 17 residues. The V gene's germline CDR1 is MGHDK and CDR2 SYGVNS. The CDR3 DNA sequence: TGTGCCAGCAGTGACCCACGGGGGAACCAGAACACCGGGGAGCTGTTTTTT. It is translated as CASSDPRGNQNTGELFF.